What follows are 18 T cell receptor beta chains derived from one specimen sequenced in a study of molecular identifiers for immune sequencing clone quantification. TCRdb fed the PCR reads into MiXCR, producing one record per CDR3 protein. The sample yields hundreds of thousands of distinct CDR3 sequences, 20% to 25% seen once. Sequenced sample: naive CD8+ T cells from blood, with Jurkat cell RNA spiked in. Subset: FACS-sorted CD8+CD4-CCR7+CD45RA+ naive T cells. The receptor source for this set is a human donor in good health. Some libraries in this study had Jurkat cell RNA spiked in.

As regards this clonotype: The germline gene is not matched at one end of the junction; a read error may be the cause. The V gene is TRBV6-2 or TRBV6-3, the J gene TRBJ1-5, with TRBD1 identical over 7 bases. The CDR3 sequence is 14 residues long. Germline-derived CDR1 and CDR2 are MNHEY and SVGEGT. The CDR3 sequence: CASSPTGSNQSQHF. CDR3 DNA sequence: TGTGCCAGCAGTCCGACAGGGAGCAATCAGTCCCAGCATTTT.

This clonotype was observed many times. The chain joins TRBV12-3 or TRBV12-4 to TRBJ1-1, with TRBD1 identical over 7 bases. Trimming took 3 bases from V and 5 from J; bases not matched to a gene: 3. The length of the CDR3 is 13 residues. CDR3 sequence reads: CASSFDRVTEAFF. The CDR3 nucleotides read TGTGCCAGCAGTTTCGACAGGGTGACTGAAGCTTTCTTT.

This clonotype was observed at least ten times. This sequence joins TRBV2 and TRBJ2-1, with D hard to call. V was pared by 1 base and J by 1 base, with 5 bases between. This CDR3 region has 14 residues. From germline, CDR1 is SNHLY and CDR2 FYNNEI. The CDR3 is CASSEDGSYNEQFF. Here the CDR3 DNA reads TGTGCCAGCAGTGAAGACGGATCCTACAATGAGCAGTTCTTC.

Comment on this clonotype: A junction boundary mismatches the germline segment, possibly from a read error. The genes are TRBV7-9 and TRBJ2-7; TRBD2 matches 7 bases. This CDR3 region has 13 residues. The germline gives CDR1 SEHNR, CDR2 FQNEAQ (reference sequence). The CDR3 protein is CAGSSSGSYEQYF. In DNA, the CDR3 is TGTGCCGGCAGTTCTAGCGGTTCCTACGAGCAGTACTTC.

The CDR3 region has the DNA TGTGCCAGCTCACCACCAGGGCTAGTGGGTCAGCCCCAGCATTTT. Amino acid sequence: CASSPPGLVGQPQHF. The genes are TRBV18 and TRBJ1-5; D remains ambiguous. V was clipped by 0 bases and J by 6 bases, with 12 bases between them. Germline lookup yields CDR1 KGHSH and CDR2 LQKENI. This CDR3 comprises 15 residues.

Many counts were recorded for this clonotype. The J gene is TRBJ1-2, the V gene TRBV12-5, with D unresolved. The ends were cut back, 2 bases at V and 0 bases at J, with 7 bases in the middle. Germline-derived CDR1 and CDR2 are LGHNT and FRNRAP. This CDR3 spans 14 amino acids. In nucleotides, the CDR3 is TGTGCTAGTGGTTTGCCCCCAGCTAACTATGGCTACACCTTC. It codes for CASGLPPANYGYTF.

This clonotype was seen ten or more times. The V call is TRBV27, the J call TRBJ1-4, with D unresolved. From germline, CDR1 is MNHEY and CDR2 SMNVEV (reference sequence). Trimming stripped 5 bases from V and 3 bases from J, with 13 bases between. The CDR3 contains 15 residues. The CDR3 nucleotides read TGTGCCAGCAGTGCCCTGAGGGCGTCTAATGAAAAACTGTTTTTT. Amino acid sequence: CASSALRASNEKLFF.

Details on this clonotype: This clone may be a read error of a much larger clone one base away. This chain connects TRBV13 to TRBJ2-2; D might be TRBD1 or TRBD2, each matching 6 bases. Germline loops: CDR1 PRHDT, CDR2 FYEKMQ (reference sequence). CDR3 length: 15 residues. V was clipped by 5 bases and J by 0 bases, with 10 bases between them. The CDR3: CASSPRDTNTGELFF. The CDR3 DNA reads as TGTGCCAGCAGCCCGCGGGACACGAACACCGGGGAGCTGTTTTTT. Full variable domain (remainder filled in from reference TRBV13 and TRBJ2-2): AAGVIQSPRHLIKEKRETATLKCYPIPRHDTVYWYQQGPGQDPQFLISFYEKMQSDKGSIPDRFSAQQFSDYHSELNMSSLELGDSALYFCASSPRDTNTGELFFGEGSRLTVL.

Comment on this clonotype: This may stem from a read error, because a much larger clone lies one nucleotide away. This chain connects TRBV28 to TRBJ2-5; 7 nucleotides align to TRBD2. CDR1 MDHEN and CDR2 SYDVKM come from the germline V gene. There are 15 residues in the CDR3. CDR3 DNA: TGTGCCAGCGGACGAGAGCGGGATTCCCAAGAGACCCAGCACTTC. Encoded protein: CASGRERDSQETQHF.

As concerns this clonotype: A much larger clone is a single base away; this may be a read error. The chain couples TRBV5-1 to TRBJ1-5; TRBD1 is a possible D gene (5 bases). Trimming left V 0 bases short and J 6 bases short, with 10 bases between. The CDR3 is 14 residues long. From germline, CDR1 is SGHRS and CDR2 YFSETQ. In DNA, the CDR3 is TGCGCCAGCAGCTTGGAGGGGTTCAGTCAGCCCCAGCATTTT. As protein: CASSLEGFSQPQHF.

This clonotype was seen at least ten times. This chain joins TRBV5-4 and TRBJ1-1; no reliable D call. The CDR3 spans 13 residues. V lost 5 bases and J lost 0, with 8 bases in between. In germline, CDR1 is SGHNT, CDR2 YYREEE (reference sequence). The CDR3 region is CASRLGVNTEAFF. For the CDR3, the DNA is TGTGCCAGCAGACTGGGCGTGAACACTGAAGCTTTCTTT.

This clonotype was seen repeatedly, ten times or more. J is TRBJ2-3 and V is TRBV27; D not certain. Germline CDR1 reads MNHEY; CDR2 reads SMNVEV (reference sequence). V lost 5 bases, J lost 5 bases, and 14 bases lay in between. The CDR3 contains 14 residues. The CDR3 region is CASSAMTLGDTQYF. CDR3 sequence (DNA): TGTGCCAGCAGTGCTATGACACTTGGAGATACGCAGTATTTT.

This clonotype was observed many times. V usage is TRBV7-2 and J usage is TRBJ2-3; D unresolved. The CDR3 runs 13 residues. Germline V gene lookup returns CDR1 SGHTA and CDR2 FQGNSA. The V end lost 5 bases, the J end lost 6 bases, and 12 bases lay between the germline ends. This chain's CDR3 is CASSEVSGDTQYF. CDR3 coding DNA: TGTGCCAGCAGCGAGGTCTCAGGCGATACGCAGTATTTT.

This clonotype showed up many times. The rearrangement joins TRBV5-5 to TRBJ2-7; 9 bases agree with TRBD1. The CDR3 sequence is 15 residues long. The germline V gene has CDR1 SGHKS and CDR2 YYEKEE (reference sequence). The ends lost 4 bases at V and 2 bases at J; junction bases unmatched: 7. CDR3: CASSPGTGRTYEQYF. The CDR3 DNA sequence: TGTGCCAGCAGCCCGGGGACAGGGAGAACCTACGAGCAGTACTTC. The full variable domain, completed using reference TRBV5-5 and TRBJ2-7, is DAGVTQSPTHLIKTRGQQVTLRCSPISGHKSVSWYQQVLGQGPQFIFQYYEKEERGRGNFPDRFSARQFPNYSSELNVNALLLGDSALYLCASSPGTGRTYEQYFGPGTRLTVT.

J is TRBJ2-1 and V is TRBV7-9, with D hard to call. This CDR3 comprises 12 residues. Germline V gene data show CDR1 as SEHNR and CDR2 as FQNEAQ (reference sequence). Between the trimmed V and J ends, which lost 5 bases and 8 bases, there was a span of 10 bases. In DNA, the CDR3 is TGTGCCAGCAGCCTAGATCTGCATGAGCAGTTCTTC. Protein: CASSLDLHEQFF.

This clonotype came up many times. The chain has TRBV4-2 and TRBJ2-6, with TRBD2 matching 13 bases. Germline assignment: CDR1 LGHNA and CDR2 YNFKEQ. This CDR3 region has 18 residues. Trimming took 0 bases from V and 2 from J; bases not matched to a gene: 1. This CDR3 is CASSQELAGGPGANVLTF. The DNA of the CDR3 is TGTGCCAGCAGCCAAGAACTAGCGGGAGGGCCTGGGGCCAACGTCCTGACTTTC.

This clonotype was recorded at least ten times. The CDR3 region is CASSSGTYGYTF. As DNA, the CDR3 is TGTGCCAGCAGTTCCGGGACCTATGGCTACACCTTC. The V call is TRBV6-5, the J call TRBJ1-2; D might be TRBD1 (5 bases). V lost 4 bases, J lost 4 bases, and 7 bases lay in between. Germline CDR1 and CDR2: MNHEY and SVGAGI. CDR3 length equals 12 residues.

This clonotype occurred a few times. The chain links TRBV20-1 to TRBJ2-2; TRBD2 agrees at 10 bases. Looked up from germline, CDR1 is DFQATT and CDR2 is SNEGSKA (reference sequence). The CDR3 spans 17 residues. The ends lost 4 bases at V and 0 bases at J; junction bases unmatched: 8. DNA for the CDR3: TGCAGTGCTACTGGGGGTAGCGGGGGGACGAACACCGGGGAGCTGTTTTTT. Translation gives CSATGGSGGTNTGELFF.